The clone carrying this T cell receptor beta chain was recorded at least ten times. No antigen is known for it. Germline V CDR1 and CDR2: PRHDT, FYEKMQ (reference sequence). This CDR3 is 13 amino acids long. The trim removed 4 bases at V and 9 bases at J, leaving 4 bases unmatched. Time point indicated: newly diagnosed GD, antithyroid drugs for less than 3 months. PBMCs provided the RNA from which the TCR library was made. iRepertoire HTBI primers and Arm-PCR of CDR3 regions built TCR beta libraries. Each CDR3 protein is one row after TCRdb ran MiXCR on the multiplex PCR reads. The sample contains 300,000 to 450,000 distinct CDR3 sequences, around 15% of which appear only once. The sample comes from a study of regulatory T cells in long-lasting Graves disease. Findings and limits, study-wide: Repertoires from persistent disease leaned toward TRBV28, TRBJ1-2 and TRBJ2-5. In persistent patients, shared public clonotypes (roughly 2,700) outnumbered those in new patients (966). Persistent Graves' patients showed less TCR diversity than newly diagnosed patients showed.

The TCR originated in a female donor with Graves disease. The V gene is TRBV13, the J gene TRBJ2-1; the match to TRBD1 covers 9 bases. Sequencing used peripheral blood mononuclear cells (PBMCs), obtained at new diagnosis, from a patient treated with antithyroid drugs. The CDR3 loop is CASSWDREGEQFF. In nucleotides, the CDR3 is TGTGCCAGCAGCTGGGACAGGGAGGGTGAGCAGTTCTTC.